This T cell receptor (beta chain) is drawn from a study of blood T cell repertoires in COVID-19. Study at large: There were acute and convalescent COVID-19 samples, and they came from the United States, Italy and Spain. PBMCs, B-cell-depleted T cells, or T cells were the source of the cDNA or gDNA that made up the material.

Authors' data handling: Amplification with reference gene primers provided the estimates of nucleated cell counts. Using immunoSEQ multiplex PCR, the repertoire was profiled, and TCRdb retains in-frame clones only, with some absent. The DNA gave D and trimming, while V, J and clone size come from that table. The sample yields roughly 190,000 clones, 70% to 90% seen once. The sequencing input was peripheral blood. The source is a man between 60 and 75 years old with active or convalescent COVID-19.

CDR3 nucleotides: TGTGCCAGCAGCTTGGATGACAGGGTTAATTCACCCCTCCACTTT. It encodes CASSLDDRVNSPLHF. The chain uses TRBV5-4 and TRBJ1-6; 7 bases are a match to TRBD1. Looked up from germline, CDR1 is SGHNT and CDR2 is YYREEE (reference sequence). V was pared by 0 bases and J by 6 bases, with 3 bases of the junction left unmatched. The CDR3 runs to 15 residues.